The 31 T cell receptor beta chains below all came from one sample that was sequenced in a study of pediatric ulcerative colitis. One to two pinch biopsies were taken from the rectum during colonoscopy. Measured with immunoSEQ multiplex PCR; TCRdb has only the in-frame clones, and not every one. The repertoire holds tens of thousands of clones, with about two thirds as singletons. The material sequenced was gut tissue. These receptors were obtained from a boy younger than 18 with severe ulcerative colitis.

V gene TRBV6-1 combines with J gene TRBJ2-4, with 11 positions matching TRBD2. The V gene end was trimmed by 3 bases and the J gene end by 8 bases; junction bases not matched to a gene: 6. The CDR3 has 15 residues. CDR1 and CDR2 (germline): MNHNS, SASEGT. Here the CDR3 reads CASSESSGGADIQYF. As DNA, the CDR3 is TGTGCCAGCAGTGAGAGTAGCGGGGGGGCGGACATTCAGTACTTC.

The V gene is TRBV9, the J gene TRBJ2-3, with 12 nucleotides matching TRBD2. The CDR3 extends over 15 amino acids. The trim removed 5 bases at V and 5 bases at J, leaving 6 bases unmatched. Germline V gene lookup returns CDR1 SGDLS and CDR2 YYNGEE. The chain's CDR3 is CASSGLAGMGDTQYF. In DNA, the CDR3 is TGTGCCAGCAGTGGACTAGCGGGGATGGGAGATACGCAGTATTTT.

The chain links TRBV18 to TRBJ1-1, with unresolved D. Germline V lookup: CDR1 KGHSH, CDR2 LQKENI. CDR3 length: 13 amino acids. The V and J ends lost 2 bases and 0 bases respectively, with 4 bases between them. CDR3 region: CASSPFLNTEAFF. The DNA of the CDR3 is TGTGCCAGCTCACCATTTCTGAACACTGAAGCTTTCTTT.

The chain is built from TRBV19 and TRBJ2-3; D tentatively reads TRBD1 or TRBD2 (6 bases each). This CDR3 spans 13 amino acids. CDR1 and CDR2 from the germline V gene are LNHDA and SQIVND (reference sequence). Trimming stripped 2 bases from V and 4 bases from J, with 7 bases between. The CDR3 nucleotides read TGTGCCAGTAGTATAAGGGGGGCAGATACGCAGTATTTT. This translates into CASSIRGADTQYF.

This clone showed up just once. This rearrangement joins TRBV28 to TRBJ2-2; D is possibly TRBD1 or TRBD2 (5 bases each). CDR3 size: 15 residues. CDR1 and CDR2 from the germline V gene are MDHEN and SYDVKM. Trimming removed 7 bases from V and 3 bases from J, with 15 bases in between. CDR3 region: CASNKIRGYTGELFF. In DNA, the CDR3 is TGTGCCAGCAATAAAATACGGGGCTACACCGGGGAGCTGTTTTTT.

The CDR3: CASSLLSAGTDTQYF. CDR3 coding DNA: TGTGCCAGCAGCTTATTATCGGCGGGCACAGATACGCAGTATTTT. V is TRBV7-3 and J is TRBJ2-3; D is uncertain. Germline CDR1 SGHTA, CDR2 FQGTGA. CDR3 size: 15 residues. The germline V and J ends were trimmed by 2 bases and 1 base, with 10 bases remaining between them.

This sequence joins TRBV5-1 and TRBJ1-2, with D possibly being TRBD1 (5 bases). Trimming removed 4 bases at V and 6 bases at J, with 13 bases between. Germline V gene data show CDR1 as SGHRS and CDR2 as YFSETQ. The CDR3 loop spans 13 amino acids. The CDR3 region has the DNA TGCGCCAGCAGCCCCAGCAGGGATAATGGCTACACCTTC. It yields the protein CASSPSRDNGYTF.

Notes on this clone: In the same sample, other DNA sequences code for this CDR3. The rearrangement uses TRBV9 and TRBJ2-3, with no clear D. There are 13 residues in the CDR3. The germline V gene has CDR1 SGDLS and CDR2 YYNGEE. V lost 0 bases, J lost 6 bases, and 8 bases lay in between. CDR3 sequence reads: CASSVGSGDTQYF. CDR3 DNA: TGTGCCAGCAGCGTAGGGTCCGGGGATACGCAGTATTTT.

The chain's CDR3 is CASSSSGSDTQYF. The CDR3 nucleotides are TGTGCCAGCAGTTCATCTGGATCAGATACGCAGTATTTT. V is TRBV6-5 and J is TRBJ2-3, with D hard to call. The germline CDR1 and CDR2 sequences are MNHEY and SVGAGI. The CDR3 totals 13 residues. V lost 4 bases to trimming and J lost 4 bases, with 9 bases between them.

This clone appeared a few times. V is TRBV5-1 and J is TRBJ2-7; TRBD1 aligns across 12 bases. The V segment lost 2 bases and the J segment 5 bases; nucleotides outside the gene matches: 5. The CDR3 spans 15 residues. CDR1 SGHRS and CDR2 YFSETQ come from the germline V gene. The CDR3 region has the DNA TGCGCCAGCAGCTTACATGGGACAGGGGGCGACGAGCAGTACTTC. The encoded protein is CASSLHGTGGDEQYF.

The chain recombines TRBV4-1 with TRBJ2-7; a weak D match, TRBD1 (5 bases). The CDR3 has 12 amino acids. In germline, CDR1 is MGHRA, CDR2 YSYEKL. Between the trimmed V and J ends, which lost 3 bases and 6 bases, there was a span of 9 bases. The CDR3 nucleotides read TGCGCCAGCAGCCAGGGGCCCCTCGAGCAGTACTTC. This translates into CASSQGPLEQYF.

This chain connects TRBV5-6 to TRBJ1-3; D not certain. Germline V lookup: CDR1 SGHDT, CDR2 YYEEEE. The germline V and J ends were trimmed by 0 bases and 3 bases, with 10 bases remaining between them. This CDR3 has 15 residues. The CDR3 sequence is CASSLERLLGNTIYF. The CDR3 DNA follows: TGTGCCAGCAGCTTGGAGCGGCTACTTGGAAACACCATATATTTT.

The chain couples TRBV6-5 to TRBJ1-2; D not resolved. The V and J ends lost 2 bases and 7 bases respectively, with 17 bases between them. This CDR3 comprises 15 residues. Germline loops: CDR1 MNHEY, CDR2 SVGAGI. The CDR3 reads CASSYGVADSGGYTF. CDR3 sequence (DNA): TGTGCCAGCAGTTACGGGGTGGCGGACTCCGGTGGCTACACCTTC.

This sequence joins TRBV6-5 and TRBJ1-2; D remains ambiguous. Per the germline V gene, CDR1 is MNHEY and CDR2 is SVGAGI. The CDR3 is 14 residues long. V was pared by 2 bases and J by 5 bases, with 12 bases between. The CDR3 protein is CASSYGDGPYGYTF. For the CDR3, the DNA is TGTGCCAGCAGTTACGGTGACGGGCCATATGGCTACACCTTC.

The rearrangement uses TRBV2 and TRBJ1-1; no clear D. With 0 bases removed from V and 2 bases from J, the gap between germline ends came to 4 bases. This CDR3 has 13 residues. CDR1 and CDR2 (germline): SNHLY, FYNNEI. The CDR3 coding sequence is TGTGCCAGCAGTGAAGCACCCAACACTGAAGCTTTCTTT. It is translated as CASSEAPNTEAFF.

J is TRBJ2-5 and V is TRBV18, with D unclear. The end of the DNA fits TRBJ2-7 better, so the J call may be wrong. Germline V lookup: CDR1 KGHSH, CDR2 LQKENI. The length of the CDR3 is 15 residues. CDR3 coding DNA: TGTGCCAGCTCACCGCCGGCCTCCCCCTCCTACGAGCAGTACTTC. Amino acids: CASSPPASPSYEQYF.

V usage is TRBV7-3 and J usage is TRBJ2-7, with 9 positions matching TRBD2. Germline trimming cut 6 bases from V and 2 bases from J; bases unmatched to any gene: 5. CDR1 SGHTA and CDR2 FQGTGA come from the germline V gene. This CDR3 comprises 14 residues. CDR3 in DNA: TGTGCCAGCAGGTCGAGCGGGGGGCCCTACGAGCAGTACTTC. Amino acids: CASRSSGGPYEQYF.

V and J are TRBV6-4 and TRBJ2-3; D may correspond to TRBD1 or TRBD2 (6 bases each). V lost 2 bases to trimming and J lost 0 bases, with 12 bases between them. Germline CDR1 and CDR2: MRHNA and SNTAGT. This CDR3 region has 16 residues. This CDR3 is CASSDRGVPSTDTQYF. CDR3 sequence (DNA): TGTGCCAGCAGTGACAGGGGGGTCCCGAGCACAGATACGCAGTATTTT.

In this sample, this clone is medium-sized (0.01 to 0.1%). The CDR3 sequence is CASSPHRTWKYF. CDR3 sequence (DNA): TGTGCCAGCAGCCCGCACAGGACGTGGAAGTACTTC. V and J are TRBV21-1 and TRBJ2-7; the D call in the table, TRBD1, was not verified against the DNA. TRBV21-1 is termed a pseudogene. The CDR3 runs to 12 residues.

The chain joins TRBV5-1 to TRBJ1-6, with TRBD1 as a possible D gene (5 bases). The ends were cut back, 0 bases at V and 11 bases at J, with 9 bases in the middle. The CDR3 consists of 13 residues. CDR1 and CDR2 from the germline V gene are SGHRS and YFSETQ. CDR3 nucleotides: TGCGCCAGCAGCTTGGCAGGGTCTGCACCCCTCCACTTT. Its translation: CASSLAGSAPLHF.

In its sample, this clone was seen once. The CDR3 sequence is CASSLAPGNTEAFF. The DNA for the CDR3 is TGTGCCAGCAGCTTAGCCCCAGGGAACACTGAAGCTTTCTTT. The chain couples TRBV11-3 to TRBJ1-1; no clear D. Trimming left V 1 base short and J 1 base short, with 7 bases between. There are 14 residues in the CDR3. CDR1 is SGHNT and CDR2 is YENEEA in the germline V gene.

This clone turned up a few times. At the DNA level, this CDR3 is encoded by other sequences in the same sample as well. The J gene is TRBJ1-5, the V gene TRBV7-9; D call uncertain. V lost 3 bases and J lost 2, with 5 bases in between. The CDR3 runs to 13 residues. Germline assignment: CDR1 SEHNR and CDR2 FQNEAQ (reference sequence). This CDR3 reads CASSFDRNQPQHF. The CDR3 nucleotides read TGTGCCAGCAGCTTCGATCGCAATCAGCCCCAGCATTTT.

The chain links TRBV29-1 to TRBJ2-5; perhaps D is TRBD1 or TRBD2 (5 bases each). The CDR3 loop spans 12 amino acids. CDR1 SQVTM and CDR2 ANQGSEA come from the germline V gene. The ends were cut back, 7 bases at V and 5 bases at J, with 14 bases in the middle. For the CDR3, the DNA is TGCAGCGCGGGCAGGTGGGGGGAGACCCAGTACTTC. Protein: CSAGRWGETQYF.

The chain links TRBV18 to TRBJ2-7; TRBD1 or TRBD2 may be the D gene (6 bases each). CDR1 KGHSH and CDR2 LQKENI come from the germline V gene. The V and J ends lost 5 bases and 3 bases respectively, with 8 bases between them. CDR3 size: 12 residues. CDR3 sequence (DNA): TGTGCCAGCTCAGGAGGGGGCTACGAGCAGTACTTC. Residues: CASSGGGYEQYF. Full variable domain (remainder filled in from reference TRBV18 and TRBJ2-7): NAGVMQNPRHLVRRRGQEARLRCSPMKGHSHVYWYRQLPEEGLKFMVYLQKENIIDESGMPKERFSAEFPKEGPSILRIQQVVRGDSAAYFCASSGGGYEQYFGPGTRLTVT.

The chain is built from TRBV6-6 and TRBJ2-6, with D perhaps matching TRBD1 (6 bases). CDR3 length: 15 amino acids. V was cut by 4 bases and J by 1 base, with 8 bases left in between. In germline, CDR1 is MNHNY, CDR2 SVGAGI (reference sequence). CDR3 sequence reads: CASSSTGSGANVLTF. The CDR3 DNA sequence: TGTGCCAGCAGTTCTACAGGGTCTGGGGCCAACGTCCTGACTTTC.

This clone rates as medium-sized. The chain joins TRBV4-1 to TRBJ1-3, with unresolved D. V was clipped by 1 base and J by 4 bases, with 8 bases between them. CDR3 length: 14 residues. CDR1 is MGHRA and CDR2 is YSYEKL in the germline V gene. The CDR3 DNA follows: TGCGCCAGCAGCCAAGTGGGAGGAGGAAACACCATATATTTT. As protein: CASSQVGGGNTIYF.

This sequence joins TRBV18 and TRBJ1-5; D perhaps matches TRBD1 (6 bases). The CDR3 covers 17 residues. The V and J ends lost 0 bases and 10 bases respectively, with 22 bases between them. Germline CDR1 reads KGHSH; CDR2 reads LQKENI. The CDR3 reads CASSPPGAGAPFRPQHF. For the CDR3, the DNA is TGTGCCAGCTCACCACCTGGGGCAGGGGCACCGTTCCGACCCCAGCATTTT. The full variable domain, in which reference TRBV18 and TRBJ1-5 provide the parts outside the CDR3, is NAGVMQNPRHLVRRRGQEARLRCSPMKGHSHVYWYRQLPEEGLKFMVYLQKENIIDESGMPKERFSAEFPKEGPSILRIQQVVRGDSAAYFCASSPPGAGAPFRPQHFGDGTRLSIL.

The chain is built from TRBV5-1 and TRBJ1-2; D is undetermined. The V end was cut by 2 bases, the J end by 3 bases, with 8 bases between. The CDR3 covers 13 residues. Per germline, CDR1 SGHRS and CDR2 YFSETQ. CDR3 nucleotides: TGCGCCAGCAGCTTTGCGGCCGACTATGGCTACACCTTC. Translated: CASSFAADYGYTF.

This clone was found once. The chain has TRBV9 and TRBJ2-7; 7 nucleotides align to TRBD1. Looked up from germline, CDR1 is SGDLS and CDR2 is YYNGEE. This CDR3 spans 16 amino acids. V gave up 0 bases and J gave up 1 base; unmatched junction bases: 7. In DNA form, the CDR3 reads TGTGCCAGCAGCGTAGGGGTAGGACAGGAATCCTACGAGCAGTACTTC. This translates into CASSVGVGQESYEQYF.

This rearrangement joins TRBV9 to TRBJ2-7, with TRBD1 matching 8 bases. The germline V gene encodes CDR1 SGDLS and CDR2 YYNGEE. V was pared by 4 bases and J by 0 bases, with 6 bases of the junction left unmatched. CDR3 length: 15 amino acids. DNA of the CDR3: TGTGCCAGCAGCCCACGACAGGGGAGCTCCTACGAGCAGTACTTC. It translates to CASSPRQGSSYEQYF.

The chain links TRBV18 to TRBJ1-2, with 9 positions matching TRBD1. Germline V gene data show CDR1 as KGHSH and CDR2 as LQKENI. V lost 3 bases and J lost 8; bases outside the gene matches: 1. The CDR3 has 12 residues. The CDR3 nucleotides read TGTGCCAGCTCACCCGGACAGGGGGGCTACACCTTC. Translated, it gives CASSPGQGGYTF.